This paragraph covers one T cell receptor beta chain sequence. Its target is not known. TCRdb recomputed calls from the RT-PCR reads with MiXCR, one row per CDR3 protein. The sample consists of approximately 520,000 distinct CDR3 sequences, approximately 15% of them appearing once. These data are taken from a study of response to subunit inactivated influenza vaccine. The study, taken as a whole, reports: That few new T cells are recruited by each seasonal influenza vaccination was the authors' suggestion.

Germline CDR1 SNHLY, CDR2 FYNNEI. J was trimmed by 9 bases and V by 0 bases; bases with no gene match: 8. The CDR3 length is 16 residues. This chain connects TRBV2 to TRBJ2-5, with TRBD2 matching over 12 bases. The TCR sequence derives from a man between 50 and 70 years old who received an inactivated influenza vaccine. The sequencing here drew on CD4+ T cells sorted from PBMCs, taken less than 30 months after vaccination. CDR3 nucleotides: TGTGCCAGCAGTGAAGCAGAGCTAGCGGGGGGGCTGTCCCAGTACTTC. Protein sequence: CASSEAELAGGLSQYF. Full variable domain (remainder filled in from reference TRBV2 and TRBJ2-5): EPEVTQTPSHQVTQMGQEVILRCVPISNHLYFYWYRQILGQKVEFLVSFYNNEISEKSEIFDDQFSVERPDGSNFTLKIRSTKLEDSAMYFCASSEAELAGGLSQYFGPGTRLLVL.